Listed below are T cell receptor beta chains from one sample, sequenced in a study of cytomegalovirus exposure and HLA in healthy donors. Here immunoSEQ multiplex PCR was the method, and the copy in TCRdb shows in-frame clones only, minus some. This sample has around 140,000 clones; 70% to 80% occur once, and the top ten carry around 2.4%. The material sequenced was PBMCs. The receptors here all came from a young woman in good health and CMV-seropositive. The CDR3 runs from the conserved cysteine through the conserved F or W. Each record gives: D gene, V gene, J gene, clone size, CDR3 protein, CDR3 DNA. D genes are given only for firm matches. Size values are once, few and many counts, or a class for expanded clones, and some rows have none.

D gene: TRBD2; V gene: TRBV4-3; J gene: TRBJ2-4; clone size: few; CDR3 protein: CASSQELAGAKNIQYF; CDR3 DNA: TGCGCCAGCAGCCAAGAGCTAGCGGGGGCCAAAAACATTCAGTACTTC
D gene: TRBD2; V gene: TRBV5-5; J gene: TRBJ2-2; clone size: NA; CDR3 protein: CASSQLATNTGELFF; CDR3 DNA: TGTGCCAGCAGCCAACTAGCGACGAACACCGGGGAGCTGTTTTTT
D gene: TRBD1; V gene: TRBV19; J gene: TRBJ1-1; clone size: NA; CDR3 protein: CASTPLWDRVAFGTEAFF; CDR3 DNA: TGTGCCAGTACCCCTCTATGGGACAGGGTCGCGTTTGGCACTGAAGCTTTCTTT
D gene: NA; V gene: TRBV19; J gene: TRBJ1-5; clone size: once; CDR3 protein: CATTAFNQPQHF; CDR3 DNA: TGTGCCACGACAGCCTTCAATCAGCCCCAGCATTTT
D gene: NA; V gene: TRBV7-9; J gene: TRBJ1-1; clone size: NA; CDR3 protein: CASSPLSDTEAFF; CDR3 DNA: TGTGCCAGCAGCCCCCTGTCGGACACTGAAGCTTTCTTT
D gene: TRBD2; V gene: TRBV5-4; J gene: TRBJ2-1; clone size: NA; CDR3 protein: CASSLRGGSSYNEQFF; CDR3 DNA: TGTGCCAGCAGCTTACGTGGCGGGAGCTCCTACAATGAGCAGTTCTTC
D gene: NA; V gene: TRBV5-1; J gene: TRBJ2-7; clone size: NA; CDR3 protein: CASSLDRSYEQYF; CDR3 DNA: TGCGCCAGCAGCTTGGACAGGTCCTACGAGCAGTACTTC
D gene: TRBD1; V gene: TRBV14; J gene: TRBJ2-7; clone size: once; CDR3 protein: CASSQDIRTGGTTYEQYF; CDR3 DNA: TGTGCCAGCAGCCAAGATATCCGGACAGGGGGTACGACCTACGAGCAGTACTTC
D gene: TRBD2; V gene: TRBV13; J gene: TRBJ2-5; clone size: NA; CDR3 protein: CASSSLTKTSGGARQETQYF; CDR3 DNA: TGTGCCAGCAGCTCTCTAACAAAAACTAGCGGGGGGGCCCGGCAAGAGACCCAGTACTTC
D gene: NA; V gene: TRBV25-1; J gene: TRBJ2-3; clone size: NA; CDR3 protein: CASSWAGSSTDTQYF; CDR3 DNA: TGTGCCAGCAGTTGGGCAGGATCGAGCACAGATACGCAGTATTTT
D gene: TRBD2; V gene: TRBV25-1; J gene: TRBJ2-5; clone size: NA; CDR3 protein: CASSAKGLAGEQETQYF; CDR3 DNA: TGTGCCAGCAGTGCAAAGGGACTAGCGGGGGAACAAGAGACCCAGTACTTC
D gene: NA; V gene: TRBV27; J gene: TRBJ2-7; clone size: NA; CDR3 protein: CASSSKPGGTYEQYF; CDR3 DNA: TGTGCCAGCAGTTCAAAACCCGGCGGAACCTACGAGCAGTACTTC
D gene: NA; V gene: TRBV4-3; J gene: TRBJ1-1; clone size: NA; CDR3 protein: CASSPGEGGRNTEAFF; CDR3 DNA: TGCGCCAGCAGCCCTGGTGAGGGAGGCAGGAACACTGAAGCTTTCTTT
D gene: TRBD1; V gene: TRBV5-1; J gene: TRBJ2-1; clone size: NA; CDR3 protein: CASSSAGTGQGEQFF; CDR3 DNA: TGCGCCAGCAGCTCCGCGGGGACAGGGCAGGGTGAGCAGTTCTTC
D gene: NA; V gene: TRBV5-1; J gene: TRBJ2-2; clone size: NA; CDR3 protein: CASSLAASPTGELFF; CDR3 DNA: TGCGCCAGCAGCTTGGCCGCTAGCCCGACCGGGGAGCTGTTTTTT
D gene: TRBD1; V gene: TRBV19; J gene: TRBJ1-1; clone size: NA; CDR3 protein: CASNAFTGTGKAFF; CDR3 DNA: TGTGCCAGTAACGCCTTCACCGGGACAGGGAAAGCTTTCTTT
D gene: NA; V gene: TRBV12-5; J gene: TRBJ1-1; clone size: once; CDR3 protein: CASGLDRRAFF; CDR3 DNA: TGTGCTAGTGGTCTCGACAGGAGGGCTTTCTTT
D gene: NA; V gene: TRBV2; J gene: TRBJ1-1; clone size: NA; CDR3 protein: CASYRTELNTEAFF; CDR3 DNA: TGTGCCAGTTACCGGACAGAATTGAACACTGAAGCTTTCTTT
D gene: NA; V gene: TRBV30; J gene: TRBJ2-7; clone size: NA; CDR3 protein: CAWGQGYEQYF; CDR3 DNA: TGTGCCTGGGGGCAGGGCTACGAGCAGTACTTC
D gene: NA; V gene: TRBV6-1; J gene: TRBJ2-3; clone size: few; CDR3 protein: CASSERTSRFTDTQYF; CDR3 DNA: TGTGCCAGCAGTGAACGTACATCCAGATTCACAGATACGCAGTATTTT
D gene: NA; V gene: TRBV19; J gene: TRBJ1-2; clone size: few; CDR3 protein: CASSIGGARRGYTF; CDR3 DNA: TGTGCCAGTAGTATTGGGGGGGCGCGAAGAGGCTACACCTTC
D gene: TRBD1; V gene: TRBV5-6; J gene: TRBJ1-1; clone size: NA; CDR3 protein: CASSSDRGEVGTEAFF; CDR3 DNA: TGTGCCAGCAGCTCAGACAGGGGTGAGGTGGGCACTGAAGCTTTCTTT
D gene: NA; V gene: TRBV5-1; J gene: TRBJ2-1; clone size: NA; CDR3 protein: CASSSGTPRGNEQFF; CDR3 DNA: TGCGCCAGCAGCTCCGGGACCCCCAGGGGCAATGAGCAGTTCTTC
D gene: TRBD1; V gene: TRBV5-1; J gene: TRBJ1-5; clone size: few; CDR3 protein: CASSLDPGQSQHF; CDR3 DNA: TGCGCCAGCAGCTTGGACCCGGGACAGTCCCAGCATTTT
D gene: NA; V gene: TRBV28; J gene: TRBJ1-1; clone size: once; CDR3 protein: CASSVPGKNTEAFF; CDR3 DNA: TGTGCCAGCAGTGTTCCCGGGAAAAACACTGAAGCTTTCTTT
D gene: NA; V gene: TRBV5-4; J gene: TRBJ1-1; clone size: NA; CDR3 protein: CASSLAVRSAEAFF; CDR3 DNA: TGTGCCAGCAGCTTGGCCGTAAGGAGCGCTGAAGCTTTCTTT
D gene: NA; V gene: TRBV12-1; J gene: TRBJ2-7; clone size: NA; CDR3 protein: CASSPRTGDYEQYF; CDR3 DNA: TGTGCCAGCAGCCCCCGGACAGGGGACTACGAGCAGTACTTC
D gene: NA; V gene: TRBV13; J gene: TRBJ1-6; clone size: NA; CDR3 protein: CASSQGLGSPLHF; CDR3 DNA: TGTGCCAGCAGCCAGGGACTGGGTTCACCCCTCCACTTT
D gene: NA; V gene: TRBV28; J gene: TRBJ1-5; clone size: NA; CDR3 protein: CASSLSSPSNQPQHF; CDR3 DNA: TGTGCCAGCAGTTTATCTTCTCCTAGCAATCAGCCCCAGCATTTT
D gene: NA; V gene: TRBV6-1; J gene: TRBJ1-1; clone size: NA; CDR3 protein: CATAGVPREAFF; CDR3 DNA: TGTGCCACCGCCGGAGTACCCCGGGAAGCTTTCTTT
D gene: TRBD1; V gene: TRBV4-1; J gene: TRBJ1-1; clone size: few; CDR3 protein: CASSDRGNTEAFF; CDR3 DNA: TGCGCCAGCAGCGACAGGGGGAACACTGAAGCTTTCTTT
D gene: TRBD1; V gene: TRBV9; J gene: TRBJ1-2; clone size: NA; CDR3 protein: CASSGTGGRYGYTF; CDR3 DNA: TGTGCCAGCAGCGGGACAGGGGGCAGGTATGGCTACACCTTC
D gene: NA; V gene: TRBV18; J gene: TRBJ1-1; clone size: NA; CDR3 protein: CASSPKGLNTEAFF; CDR3 DNA: TGTGCCAGCTCACCAAAGGGGTTGAACACTGAAGCTTTCTTT
D gene: NA; V gene: TRBV10-3; J gene: TRBJ2-7; clone size: NA; CDR3 protein: CAISDSDIGLDYEQYF; CDR3 DNA: TGTGCCATCAGTGACTCCGACATCGGACTTGACTACGAGCAGTACTTC
D gene: NA; V gene: TRBV1; J gene: TRBJ2-3; clone size: NA; CDR3 protein: CTSSQASGGATDTQYF; CDR3 DNA: TGCACCAGCAGCCAAGCTAGCGGGGGGGCCACAGATACGCAGTATTTT
D gene: TRBD1; V gene: TRBV6-6; J gene: TRBJ1-5; clone size: NA; CDR3 protein: CASEPLRQGINQPQHF; CDR3 DNA: TGTGCCAGTGAACCACTAAGACAGGGCATCAATCAGCCCCAGCATTTT
D gene: NA; V gene: TRBV27; J gene: TRBJ1-6; clone size: NA; CDR3 protein: CASSPRPPSSYNSPLHF; CDR3 DNA: TGTGCCAGCAGTCCCCGGCCTCCTAGCTCCTATAATTCACCCCTCCACTTT
D gene: TRBD2; V gene: TRBV30; J gene: TRBJ2-7; clone size: NA; CDR3 protein: CAWSAAGEQYF; CDR3 DNA: TGTGCCTGGAGTGCAGCGGGGGAGCAGTACTTC
D gene: TRBD1; V gene: TRBV27; J gene: TRBJ2-3; clone size: few; CDR3 protein: CASSLRTGATDTQYF; CDR3 DNA: TGTGCCAGCAGTTTAAGGACAGGGGCCACAGATACGCAGTATTTT
D gene: NA; V gene: TRBV6-1; J gene: TRBJ1-5; clone size: NA; CDR3 protein: CASRVQASNQPQHF; CDR3 DNA: TGTGCCAGCAGGGTACAGGCTAGCAATCAGCCCCAGCATTTT
D gene: NA; V gene: TRBV30; J gene: TRBJ1-5; clone size: NA; CDR3 protein: CAWSVRGGLGQPQHF; CDR3 DNA: TGTGCCTGGAGTGTACGGGGTGGGCTCGGACAGCCCCAGCATTTT